A selection of T cell receptor beta chains follows, all from one sample in a study of spatial heterogeneity in lung cancer. TCRdb fed the 5' RACE reads into MiXCR, producing one record per CDR3 protein. The sample has some 46,000 distinct CDR3 sequences, 12% seen once. This sample comprised PBMCs, obtained at follow-up. The receptors here all came from a male donor with early-stage non-small cell lung cancer. The conserved cysteine and the conserved F or W are not part of the CDR3 here.

V	J	CDR3
TRBV6-2/TRBV6-3	TRBJ2-3	ASSPQTSDTQY
TRBV12-3/TRBV12-4	TRBJ2-3	ASSGTSGRAPTDTQY
TRBV19	TRBJ2-1	ASSMAGGPYNEQF
TRBV6-1	TRBJ2-5	ASSHRDRAETQY
TRBV12-3/TRBV12-4	TRBJ2-6	ASSPSRTAISGANVLT
TRBV5-6	TRBJ1-5	ASSLTGADNQPQH
TRBV5-1	TRBJ2-7	ASSLDGPREQY
TRBV20-1	TRBJ2-1	SAREGTGGYNEQF
TRBV20-1	TRBJ2-1	SANRDTYNEQF
TRBV7-2	TRBJ2-7	ASSSSRGRTEQY
TRBV20-1	TRBJ1-1	SARDRRLWHTEAF
TRBV30	TRBJ2-2	AWSRGELF
TRBV29-1	TRBJ1-5	SPDRGNQPQH
TRBV18	TRBJ1-1	ASSPAGVNTEAF
TRBV7-3	TRBJ2-3	ASSFVGDTQY
TRBV3-1	TRBJ1-3	ASSQAEGTGNTIY
TRBV20-1	TRBJ2-3	SASDGLLGDTQY
TRBV7-3	TRBJ1-6	ASSLTGNNSPLH
TRBV19	TRBJ2-2	ASSITGTGIMTGELF
TRBV7-2	TRBJ2-5	ASSYTSYQTQY
TRBV29-1	TRBJ1-3	SVEPSGNTIY
TRBV6-2/TRBV6-3	TRBJ2-6	ASSSSTGANVLT
TRBV4-2	TRBJ2-5	ASSQDGVQETQY
TRBV6-2/TRBV6-3	TRBJ2-7	ATNNRRVLEQY
TRBV6-5	TRBJ1-1	ASSYSTGADTEAF
TRBV19	TRBJ1-4	ASRNGGRNEKLF
TRBV24-1	TRBJ2-3	ATSGQTGDTQY
TRBV24-1	TRBJ1-1	ATSGPANTEAF
TRBV5-5	TRBJ1-1	VSTDLVDTEAF
TRBV5-6	TRBJ2-7	ASSFYSSPYEQY
TRBV2	TRBJ2-2	ASRERESGELF
TRBV20-1	TRBJ1-1	SASEDKNTEAF
TRBV20-1	TRBJ1-6	SARSRGYSPLH
TRBV2	TRBJ2-3	ASSEGGSGLNTQY
TRBV5-8	TRBJ2-5	ASSPSGQVQETQY
TRBV6-5	TRBJ2-2	ASSYSDGNTGELF
TRBV4-2	TRBJ2-7	ASSTQTSSTYEQY
TRBV2	TRBJ2-7	ASSEGGYEQY
TRBV20-1	TRBJ1-6	SARQPNSPLH
TRBV29-1	TRBJ1-1	SVAGTAMNTEAF
TRBV27	TRBJ1-1	ASSLSATPVPEAF
TRBV12-3/TRBV12-4	TRBJ2-3	ASSLEGWTDTQY
TRBV20-1	TRBJ1-6	SARDLRTGGYNSPLH
TRBV23-1	TRBJ2-3	ASSQTGLAGITDTQY
TRBV2	TRBJ1-2	ASRGGTDSNYGYT
TRBV6-2/TRBV6-3	TRBJ2-4	ARGAKNIQY
TRBV30	TRBJ1-3	AWTRGTGNTIY
TRBV5-1	TRBJ1-2	ASSLAWEVDGYT
TRBV2	TRBJ2-1	ASSVGSYNEQF
TRBV27	TRBJ1-2	ASSKRQSVDGYT
TRBV5-5	TRBJ1-5	ASSRVGEGNQPQH
TRBV7-9	TRBJ2-5	ASSSDRDQETQY
TRBV2	TRBJ2-3	ASGRDSYTDTQY